A selection of T cell receptor beta chains follows, all from one sample in a study of CD8 T cells in ankylosing spondylitis. TCRdb passed the 5' RACE reads through MiXCR, listing each CDR3 protein once. Counted here are about 260,000 distinct CDR3 sequences, more than 20% occurring once; the ten biggest clones make up approximately 0.61%. Sequenced sample: blood, either unsorted or a sorted T cell fraction (not recorded which). The source is a male donor with ankylosing spondylitis or in good health (not recorded which). The CDR3 runs from the conserved cysteine through the conserved F or W. The D gene is left open where the match is weak. Size tells how often a clone was seen (once, few, many) or the class of an expanded clone, and some rows leave it out.

16 TRBJ2-2 TRBV12-3/TRBV12-4 TRBD2 many TGTGCCAGCAGTTTAGCGCGGGGGGCGAACACCGGGGAGCTGTTTTTT CASSLARGANTGELFF
15 TRBJ1-3 TRBV5-1 NA NA TGCGCCAGCAGCGAGGTCCTGTCCTCTGGAAACACCATATATTTT CASSEVLSSGNTIYF
17 TRBJ2-6 TRBV10-3 TRBD2 NA TGTGCCATCAGTAGACTAGCGGGGGGATCTGGGGCCAACGTCCTGACTTTC CAISRLAGGSGANVLTF
16 TRBJ2-1 TRBV24-1 NA NA TGTGCCACCAGTGATTTGCGAGGGGGTTACTACAATGAGCAGTTCTTC CATSDLRGGYYNEQFF
16 TRBJ2-7 TRBV6-1 TRBD1 NA TGTGCCAGCAGGCCAATACCGGGACAGCCCCCCTGGGAGCAGTACTTC CASRPIPGQPPWEQYF
14 TRBJ2-3 TRBV5-1 NA few TGCGCCAGCAGCCTCAACCCAGGGAGGGATACGCAGTATTTT CASSLNPGRDTQYF
12 TRBJ2-7 TRBV6-5 NA many TGTGCCAGCGGTAGAGATTCCTACGAGCAGTACTTC CASGRDSYEQYF
13 TRBJ2-7 TRBV20-1 TRBD2 NA TGCAGTGCTAGAGGGGGGGGTCGGAACGAGCAGTACTTC CSARGGGRNEQYF
17 TRBJ2-2 TRBV12-3/TRBV12-4 TRBD1 few TGTGCCAGCAGCTCATCGTGGGGGACAGCGAACACCGGGGAGCTGTTTTTT CASSSSWGTANTGELFF
15 TRBJ2-5 TRBV7-2 TRBD2 once TGTGCCAGCAGCTTAGTCGGGAGGAGCGAAAAGACCCAGTACTTC CASSLVGRSEKTQYF
15 TRBJ2-5 TRBV5-5 NA NA TGTGCCAGCAGCTTGGGCAGGGGGGTTCAAGAGACCCAGTACTTC CASSLGRGVQETQYF
14 TRBJ2-5 TRBV12-3/TRBV12-4 NA few TGTGCCAGCAGTTTAGGCAGACTAGGCGAGACCCAGTACTTC CASSLGRLGETQYF
15 TRBJ2-7 TRBV4-2 NA NA TGTGCCAGCAGCCCCGGACGGACAATGACCTACGAGCAGTACTTC CASSPGRTMTYEQYF
13 TRBJ2-1 TRBV20-1 TRBD2 many TGCAGTGCTCAGCGGGGGGGTCTCAATGAGCAGTTCTTC CSAQRGGLNEQFF
15 TRBJ2-7 TRBV7-2 TRBD2 many TGTGCCAGCAGCTCCATGCCGGGACTAGTTTACGAGCAGTACTTC CASSSMPGLVYEQYF
18 TRBJ1-3 TRBV18 NA NA TGTGCCAGCTCACCACGCACCGGCGGGAAAACTGAGCGCCACACCATATATTTT CASSPRTGGKTERHTIYF
18 TRBJ2-1 TRBV6-1 TRBD1 few TGTGCCAGCAGGAACCAAGCGTTACGTCCGGGACAGGGAGGATTCGAGTTCTTC CASRNQALRPGQGGFEFF
12 TRBJ2-7 TRBV29-1 NA many TGCAGCGTTGAGTGCCTGTCCTACGAGCAGTACTTC CSVECLSYEQYF
15 TRBJ2-3 TRBV15 NA many TGTGCCACCAGCAGTCCGAGGCCCAGCACAGATACGCAGTATTTT CATSSPRPSTDTQYF
13 TRBJ2-4 TRBV19 NA NA TGTGCCACCCGCCCAGAGGGTAAAAACATTCAGTACTTC CATRPEGKNIQYF
15 TRBJ1-1 TRBV20-1 TRBD1 NA TGCAGTGCTAGAGATCCCGGACAGGGGGCGGCTGAAGCTTTCTTT CSARDPGQGAAEAFF
15 TRBJ2-4 TRBV6-5 NA NA TGTGCCAGCAGTTCCGGAGAGATAGCCAAAAACATTCAGTACTTC CASSSGEIAKNIQYF
13 TRBJ1-6 TRBV7-3 NA NA TGTGCCAGCAGCTTAAAGTACGGCTCACCCCTCCACTTT CASSLKYGSPLHF
14 TRBJ1-5 TRBV20-1 NA many TGCAGTGCTAGAGAAGGACGGGGCAATCAGCCCCAGCATTTT CSAREGRGNQPQHF
13 TRBJ1-1 TRBV30 TRBD1 NA TGTGCCTGGGTGGGACAGAGAAATACTGAAGCTTTCTTT CAWVGQRNTEAFF
13 TRBJ2-3 TRBV10-3 NA few TGTGCCATCACTGTCGGGCAACTAGATACGCAGTATTTT CAITVGQLDTQYF
15 TRBJ1-4 TRBV10-3 TRBD1 NA TGTGCCATCAGTGAACAGACAGGGGGCGATGAAAAACTGTTTTTT CAISEQTGGDEKLFF
15 TRBJ2-3 TRBV29-1 NA few TGCAGCGTTGAAGATCGGGCCCGGGTGACAGATACGCAGTATTTT CSVEDRARVTDTQYF
10 TRBJ1-2 TRBV10-2 NA few TGCGCCAGCGGGAACTATGGCTACACCTTC CASGNYGYTF
14 TRBJ2-1 TRBV24-1 TRBD1 NA TGTGCCACCTCCGGGACAGGGGGCTCGTATGAGCAGTTCTTC CATSGTGGSYEQFF
14 TRBJ2-5 TRBV29-1 NA few TGCAGCGTTGAAGATCTTCCAGCCGGGGAGACCCAGTACTTC CSVEDLPAGETQYF
12 TRBJ1-4 TRBV29-1 NA many TGCAGCGTTCGGACAGCTGGGGGAAAACTGTTTTTT CSVRTAGGKLFF
12 TRBJ2-7 TRBV20-1 NA many TGCAGTGCTAGATCAGGGCCCTACGAGCAGTACTTC CSARSGPYEQYF
14 TRBJ2-7 TRBV20-1 NA few TGCAGTGCTAGAGATGGTAGGAGGTTCTACGAGCAGTACTTC CSARDGRRFYEQYF
13 TRBJ1-2 TRBV7-2 NA few TGTGCCAGCAGCTTAACTGGCCGGACAGAAAACACCTTC CASSLTGRTENTF
14 TRBJ2-3 TRBV20-1 TRBD2 many TGCAGTGCTTTAGCGGGGGGCCGGGCAGATACGCAGTATTTT CSALAGGRADTQYF
12 TRBJ1-5 TRBV20-1 NA NA TGCAGTGCTAGATACGGGGATCAGCCCCAGCATTTT CSARYGDQPQHF
13 TRBJ2-5 TRBV2 NA few TGTGCCAGCAGACGGGACATCCAAGAGACCCAGTACTTC CASRRDIQETQYF
11 TRBJ2-7 TRBV20-1 NA NA TGCAGTGCTAGACTTCTAGGCGAGCAGTACTTC CSARLLGEQYF
16 TRBJ2-1 TRBV10-3 TRBD2 NA TGTGCCATCAGTGACCGACTAGCGGATAGAGGGAATGAGCAGTTCTTC CAISDRLADRGNEQFF
14 TRBJ2-7 TRBV20-1 TRBD2 NA TGCAGTGCTAGGCCTAGCGGGGGGGCCTACGAGCAGTACTTC CSARPSGGAYEQYF
13 TRBJ2-7 TRBV12-3/TRBV12-4 NA NA TGTGCCAGCAGTTTGGGCAGGCCCTACGAGCAGTACTTC CASSLGRPYEQYF
13 TRBJ1-1 TRBV5-1 NA many TGCGCCAGCAGCTTGGGGAGTGTCTCTTCAGCTTTCTTT CASSLGSVSSAFF
12 TRBJ2-7 TRBV12-3/TRBV12-4 TRBD1 many TGTGCCAGCAGTTTAGGCAGACAGGGGCCTATCTTC CASSLGRQGPIF
14 TRBJ1-3 TRBV20-1 NA many TGCAGTGCCCCCGACAGGTTCTCTGGAAACACCATATATTTT CSAPDRFSGNTIYF
16 TRBJ2-7 TRBV7-6 NA NA TGTGCCAGCAGCTTAGGCCGCCAGCCACGCTCCTACGAGCAGTACTTC CASSLGRQPRSYEQYF
12 TRBJ1-6 TRBV12-3/TRBV12-4 NA few TGTGCCAGCAGTTATACGGCTTCACCCCTCCACTTT CASSYTASPLHF
11 TRBJ1-4 TRBV29-1 NA many TGCAGCGTTGAAGGGGCAGGGACACTGTTTTTT CSVEGAGTLFF
16 TRBJ2-1 TRBV10-3 NA NA TGTGCCATCATGAGTTCGGCAGCCGAAAGTTACAATGAGCAGTTCTTC CAIMSSAAESYNEQFF
14 TRBJ2-5 TRBV7-7 TRBD1 once TGTGCTAGCAGCTTGGACAGGGTGGGAGAGACCCAGTACTTC CASSLDRVGETQYF
12 TRBJ1-1 TRBV28 NA few TGTGCCAGCAGTTTACTTGGCAGGGTGCCCTTCTTT CASSLLGRVPFF
13 TRBJ2-7 TRBV6-1 TRBD1 few TGTGCCAGCAGGGAGACAGGGCCCTACGAGCAGTACTTC CASRETGPYEQYF
13 TRBJ2-7 TRBV20-1 NA many TGCAGTGCTAGTCCCGGGGGCAGCTACGAGCAGTACTTC CSASPGGSYEQYF
14 TRBJ2-7 TRBV12-3/TRBV12-4 NA few TGTGCCAGCAGTTTTTTGGACGGAGGGGACGAGCAGTACTTC CASSFLDGGDEQYF
12 TRBJ2-2 TRBV20-1 NA NA TGCAGTGCTGTCCTAGGTACCGGGGAGCTGTTTTTT CSAVLGTGELFF
13 TRBJ2-3 TRBV15 NA many TGTGCCACCAGCAGCGCAGGGACAACGGCGCAGTATTTT CATSSAGTTAQYF
13 TRBJ2-7 TRBV14 NA NA TGTGCCAGCAGCCAAGTTACCGGTTACGAGCAGTACTTC CASSQVTGYEQYF
14 TRBJ2-5 TRBV5-1 NA many TGCGCCAGCAGCTTGGGTGGTGTTCAAGAGACCCAGTACTTC CASSLGGVQETQYF
12 TRBJ2-7 TRBV10-3 NA few TGTGCCACCCGGGACAGCGGGGGCGAGCAGTACTTC CATRDSGGEQYF
16 TRBJ1-4 TRBV5-1 TRBD1 few TGCGCCAGCAGCTTGGCTCCGGCAGGGGGAACTGAAAAACTGTTTTTT CASSLAPAGGTEKLFF